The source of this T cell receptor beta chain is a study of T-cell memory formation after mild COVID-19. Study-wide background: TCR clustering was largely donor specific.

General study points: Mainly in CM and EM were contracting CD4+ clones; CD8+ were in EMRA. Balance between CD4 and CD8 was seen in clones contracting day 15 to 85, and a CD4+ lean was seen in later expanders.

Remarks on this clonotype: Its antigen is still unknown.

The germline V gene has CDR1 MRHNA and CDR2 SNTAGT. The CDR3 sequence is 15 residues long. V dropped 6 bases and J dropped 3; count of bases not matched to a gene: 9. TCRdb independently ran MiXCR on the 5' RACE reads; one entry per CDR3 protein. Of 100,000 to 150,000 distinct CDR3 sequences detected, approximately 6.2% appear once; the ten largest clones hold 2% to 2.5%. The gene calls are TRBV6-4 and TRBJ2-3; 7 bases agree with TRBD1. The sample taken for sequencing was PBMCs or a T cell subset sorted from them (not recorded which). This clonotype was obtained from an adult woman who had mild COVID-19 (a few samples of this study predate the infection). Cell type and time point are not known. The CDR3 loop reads CASSRDSVSTDTQYF. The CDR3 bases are TGTGCCAGCAGCAGGGACAGCGTTTCGACAGATACGCAGTATTTT.